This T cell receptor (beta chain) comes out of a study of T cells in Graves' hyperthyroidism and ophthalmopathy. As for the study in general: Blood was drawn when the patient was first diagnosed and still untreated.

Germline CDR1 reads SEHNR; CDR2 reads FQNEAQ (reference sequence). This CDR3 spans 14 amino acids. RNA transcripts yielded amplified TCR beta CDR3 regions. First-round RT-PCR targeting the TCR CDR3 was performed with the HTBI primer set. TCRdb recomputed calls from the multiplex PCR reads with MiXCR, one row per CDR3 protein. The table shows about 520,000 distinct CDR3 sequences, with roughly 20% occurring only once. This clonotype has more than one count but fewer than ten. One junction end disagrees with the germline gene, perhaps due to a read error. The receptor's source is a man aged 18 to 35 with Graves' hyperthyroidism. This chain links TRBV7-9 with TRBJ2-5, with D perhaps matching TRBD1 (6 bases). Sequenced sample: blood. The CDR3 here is CASSHGQPQETKYF. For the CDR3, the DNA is TGTGCCAGCAGCCATGGACAGCCCCAAGAGACCAAGTACTTC.